The clone carrying this TCR beta chain was seen repeatedly, ten times or more. The sample originates from a study of glioma-infiltrating T cells. CDR3 size: 14 residues. Per the germline V gene, CDR1 is SGHTA and CDR2 is FQGNSA. V was pared by 3 bases and J by 4 bases, with 12 bases between. TCR alpha and beta CDR3 regions were amplified from RNA using iRepertoire nested multiplex PCR. Input was roughly 85-400 ng of tissue mRNA or PBMC total RNA. Each CDR3 protein is one row after TCRdb ran MiXCR on the multiplex PCR reads. Of approximately 190,000 distinct CDR3 sequences in the sample, 30% to 40% were seen once.

The TCR sequence derives from a human donor with low-grade glioma or glioblastoma, undergoing nonglioma brain surgery, or in good health (not recorded which). Sequencing was done on a sample of glioma tissue, nonneoplastic brain tissue, or PBMCs (not recorded which). This chain links TRBV7-2 with TRBJ2-5, with a tentative D call TRBD2 (5 bases). The CDR3 here is CASSFRTLPETQYF. As DNA, the CDR3 is TGTGCCAGCAGCTTCCGGACTCTACCAGAGACCCAGTACTTC.